Listed below are T cell receptor beta chains from one sample, sequenced in a study of T cells in Graves' hyperthyroidism and ophthalmopathy. TCRdb analysed the multiplex PCR reads with MiXCR anew, one entry per CDR3 protein. The sample lists about 590,000 distinct CDR3 sequences; 15% to 18% were seen once. Sample: blood. The receptors stem from a woman younger than 45 with Graves' hyperthyroidism. The CDR3 runs from the conserved cysteine through the conserved F or W. The order of the fields is J gene, V gene, D gene, clone size, CDR3 DNA, CDR3 protein. A D gene is named only where the DNA matches it firmly. The size of a clone is reported for some rows only, either as once, few or many, or as a class for expanded clones.

>TRBJ2-2|TRBV12-3/TRBV12-4|TRBD2|many
TGTGCCAGCAGTTTAGAACTAGCGGGAGGGCCGATTGGCGGGGAGCTGTTTTTT
CASSLELAGGPIGGELFF
>TRBJ2-2|TRBV3-1|.|few
TGTGCCAGCAGCCTCCCAGGGGTCGGGGCCGGGGAGCTGTTTTTT
CASSLPGVGAGELFF
>TRBJ2-7|TRBV28|TRBD2|.
TGTGCCAGCAGTCCCCAGCGGGGGATCTACGAGCAGTACTTC
CASSPQRGIYEQYF
>TRBJ2-2|TRBV27|TRBD1|few
TGTGCCAGCAGGCCGGGACAGGGGAAAACCGGGGAGCTGTTTTTT
CASRPGQGKTGELFF
>TRBJ2-1|TRBV7-9|TRBD2|.
TGTGCCAGCATCTCGTCCCTAGCGGGAGGGCCCACTGAGCAGTTCTTC
CASISSLAGGPTEQFF
>TRBJ2-7|TRBV12-3/TRBV12-4|TRBD2|many
TGTGCCAGCAGCAATATGGGACTAGCGGCCGAGCAGTACTTC
CASSNMGLAAEQYF
>TRBJ1-2|TRBV3-1|.|.
TGTGCCAGCAGCCAGTGGGGACTGGACTACTATGGCTACACCTTC
CASSQWGLDYYGYTF
>TRBJ1-2|TRBV28|.|many
TGTGCCAGTCAGCCGGGGGGCTTGAACTATGGCTACACCTTC
CASQPGGLNYGYTF
>TRBJ2-3|TRBV13|.|few
TGTGCCAGCAGCTTAACAATAGCGGTCTCTAGCACAGATACGCAGTATTTT
CASSLTIAVSSTDTQYF
>TRBJ1-4|TRBV2|TRBD1|many
TGTGCCAGCAGTAGACAGGGCCGGAATAATGAAAAACTGTTTTTT
CASSRQGRNNEKLFF
>TRBJ2-1|TRBV7-2|TRBD2|many
TGTGCCAGCAGCTTGCGGGACCGGAGCGGGAGGGCCATACATGAGCAGTTCTTC
CASSLRDRSGRAIHEQFF
>TRBJ2-7|TRBV5-1|.|many
TGCGCCAGCAGTCCCTGGAGCTCCTACGAGCAGTACTTC
CASSPWSSYEQYF
>TRBJ2-3|TRBV27|TRBD2|many
TGTGCCAGCAGTTCCAACCCGGGACTAGCGGGAGCAGATACGCAGTATTTT
CASSSNPGLAGADTQYF
>TRBJ1-6|TRBV7-3|.|.
TGTGCCAGCAACTTAGACCGCTCCTATAATTCACCCCTCCACTTT
CASNLDRSYNSPLHF
>TRBJ2-7|TRBV9|TRBD2|few
TGTGCCAGCAGCCCTGGACTAGCGGGTACCGAGCAGTACTTC
CASSPGLAGTEQYF
>TRBJ2-7|TRBV24-1|TRBD1|few
TGTGCCACCAGTGATCCCCGGACAGGACCAAACTACGAGCAGTACTTC
CATSDPRTGPNYEQYF
>TRBJ2-1|TRBV7-9|TRBD2|few
TGTGCCAGCAGCTTCGACCTTAGCGGGAGGGCGTCGAATGAGCAGTTCTTC
CASSFDLSGRASNEQFF
>TRBJ2-1|TRBV28|.|many
TGTGCCAGCAGTCCCGCGGGGGCGGGAGTCTACAATGAGCAGTTCTTC
CASSPAGAGVYNEQFF
>TRBJ1-1|TRBV30|.|many
TGTGCCTGGAGTGGGAACAGAGAAGCTTTCTTT
CAWSGNREAFF
>TRBJ2-5|TRBV2|.|many
TGTGCCAGCAGTGAAATTGAGACCCAGTACTTC
CASSEIETQYF